One sample yielded the 13 T cell receptor beta chains listed below, sequenced in a study of OX40 agonist ivuxolimab in advanced cancers. Only in-frame clones appear in the TCRdb table, and some are missing; sequencing was by immunoSEQ multiplex PCR. The repertoire has approximately 70,000 clones, roughly four fifths of them found once; the top ten carry more than 1.4%. The sample here was CD4+ or CD8+ T cells sorted from blood, taken in a trial of the OX40 agonist ivuxolimab. The receptor source for this set is an adult with an advanced solid tumor such as melanoma, head and neck, liver or kidney cancer.

The chain joins TRBV11-3 to TRBJ2-7; 7 positions match TRBD1. Germline V lookup: CDR1 SGHNT, CDR2 YENEEA. V trimming: 3 bases; J trimming: 3 bases; junction bases outside the gene matches: 5. The CDR3 is 14 amino acids. CDR3: CASSFSQGDYEQYF. The CDR3 DNA is TGTGCCAGCAGCTTTAGTCAGGGGGACTACGAGCAGTACTTC.

This clone has only a few counts. The chain uses TRBV28 and TRBJ1-1; no definite D call. V was shortened by 4 bases and J by 11 bases, with 17 bases between the two germline ends. The germline CDR1 and CDR2 sequences are MDHEN and SYDVKM. The CDR3 loop spans 13 amino acids. In nucleotides, the CDR3 is TGTGCCAGCAGTTCTACCTTCGACCTTGGGGCTTTCTTT. This encodes CASSSTFDLGAFF.

This clone appeared a few times. The chain couples TRBV5-1 to TRBJ2-7; TRBD1 agrees at 8 bases. The J segment lost 3 bases and the V segment lost 4 bases, leaving 9 bases of the junction unmatched. Germline values: CDR1 SGHRS, CDR2 YFSETQ. The CDR3 totals 15 residues. Here the CDR3 DNA reads TGCGCCAGCAGCGTAAGGACAGGGTTCGGCTACGAGCAGTACTTC. Its translation is CASSVRTGFGYEQYF.

J is TRBJ1-4 and V is TRBV4-1; D unclear. There are 17 residues in the CDR3. Germline values: CDR1 MGHRA, CDR2 YSYEKL. V was clipped by 1 base and J by 0 bases, with 12 bases between them. The CDR3 bases are TGCGCCAGCAGCCAAGTCCCGCCAAGTTCAACTAATGAAAAACTGTTTTTT. Residues: CASSQVPPSSTNEKLFF.

The chain uses TRBV10-3 and TRBJ2-7, with D unclear. The length of the CDR3 is 13 residues. Looked up from germline, CDR1 is ENHRY and CDR2 is SYGVKD. V dropped 0 bases and J dropped 6 bases, with 9 bases sitting between them. The CDR3 coding sequence is TGTGCCATCAGTGAGTCTGTAAGGTTCGAGCAGTACTTC. Protein product: CAISESVRFEQYF.

This chain uses TRBV6-6 with TRBJ1-2, with D unclear. This CDR3 is built from 11 residues. Germline V gene sequence: CDR1 MNHNY, CDR2 SVGAGI (reference sequence). Trimming pared 6 bases from V and 6 bases from J, leaving 8 bases between. CDR3 nucleotides: TGTGCCAGCAGCAATGAGGATGGCTACACCTTC. Protein product: CASSNEDGYTF.

The V and J genes are TRBV30 and TRBJ1-3; perhaps TRBD1 as D (6 bases). CDR1 is GTSNPN, CDR2 SVGIG, per germline (reference sequence). The CDR3 extends over 16 amino acids. V was pared by 1 base and J by 0 bases, with 13 bases between. The CDR3 is CAWSAGTTFSGNTIYF. DNA for the CDR3: TGTGCCTGGAGTGCCGGGACAACCTTCTCTGGAAACACCATATATTTT.

Only a few counts were recorded for this clone. This chain connects TRBV6-1 to TRBJ2-1, with D uncertain. Germline V gene data show CDR1 as MNHNS and CDR2 as SASEGT. Trimming removed 8 bases from V and 2 bases from J, with 16 bases in between. This CDR3 spans 15 amino acids. Written as DNA, the CDR3 is TGTGCCAGCCAACTGGGTACGGCAACCTACAATGAGCAGTTCTTC. This gives the protein CASQLGTATYNEQFF.

The V call is TRBV6-5, the J call TRBJ1-2; 10 bases match TRBD1. The germline CDR1 and CDR2 sequences are MNHEY and SVGAGI. This CDR3 contains 15 residues. J gave up 4 bases and V 5 bases, and 7 bases lay outside the gene matches. The CDR3 spells CASSKTGGRSYGYTF. CDR3 coding DNA: TGTGCCAGCAGTAAGACAGGGGGCAGGAGCTATGGCTACACCTTC.

The chain recombines TRBV6-5 with TRBJ2-6; D is perhaps TRBD1 (5 bases). Trimming took 5 bases from V and 1 from J, leaving 9 bases between them. Germline V lookup: CDR1 MNHEY, CDR2 SVGAGI. This CDR3 has 15 residues. CDR3 coding DNA: TGTGCCAGCAGTCCACAGGTTTCTGGGGCCAACGTCCTGACTTTC. This sequence encodes CASSPQVSGANVLTF.

The chain couples TRBV13 to TRBJ1-1, with TRBD1 matching 9 bases. Trimming at V came to 4 bases and at J to 0 bases, leaving 6 bases not matched to a gene. The CDR3 contains 16 residues. Germline V CDR1 and CDR2: PRHDT, FYEKMQ (reference sequence). CDR3 nucleotide sequence: TGTGCCAGCAGCTCCCGGGACAGGGTCATGAACACTGAAGCTTTCTTT. Translated, it gives CASSSRDRVMNTEAFF.

The chain recombines TRBV18 with TRBJ2-5; D is perhaps TRBD2 (5 bases). This CDR3 has 15 amino acids. Trimming removed 3 bases at V and 4 bases at J, with 15 bases between. Germline CDR1 and CDR2: KGHSH and LQKENI. In nucleotides, the CDR3 is TGTGCCAGCTCACCTCAACTAGGTCCGGGAGAGACCCAGTACTTC. It encodes CASSPQLGPGETQYF.

The J gene is TRBJ1-5, the V gene TRBV19; D not certain. The CDR3 has 19 residues. Germline CDR1 LNHDA, CDR2 SQIVND (reference sequence). Trimming pared 4 bases from V and 0 bases from J, leaving 22 bases between. CDR3 sequence: CASSRAARLDLYSNQPQHF. In DNA form, the CDR3 reads TGTGCCAGTAGTAGGGCGGCCAGGTTGGATCTTTATAGCAATCAGCCCCAGCATTTT.